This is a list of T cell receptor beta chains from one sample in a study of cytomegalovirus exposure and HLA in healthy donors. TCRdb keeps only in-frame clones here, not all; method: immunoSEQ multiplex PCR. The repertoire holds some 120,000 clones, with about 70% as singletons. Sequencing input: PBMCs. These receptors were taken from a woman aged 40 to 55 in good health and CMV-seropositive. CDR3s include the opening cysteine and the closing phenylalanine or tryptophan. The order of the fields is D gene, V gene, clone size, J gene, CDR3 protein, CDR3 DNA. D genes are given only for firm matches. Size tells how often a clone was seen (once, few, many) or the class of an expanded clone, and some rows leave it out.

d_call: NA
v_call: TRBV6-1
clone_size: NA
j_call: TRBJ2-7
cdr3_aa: CASSEFRYEQYF
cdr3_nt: TGTGCCAGCAGTGAATTTCGGTACGAGCAGTACTTC

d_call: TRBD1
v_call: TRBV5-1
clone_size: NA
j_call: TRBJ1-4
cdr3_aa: CASSSRDREKLFF
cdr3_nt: TGCGCCAGCAGTTCCCGGGACAGGGAAAAACTGTTTTTT

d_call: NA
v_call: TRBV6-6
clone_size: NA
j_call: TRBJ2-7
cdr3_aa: CASSPQATRDEQYF
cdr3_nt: TGTGCCAGCAGTCCCCAGGCTACCCGAGACGAGCAGTACTTC

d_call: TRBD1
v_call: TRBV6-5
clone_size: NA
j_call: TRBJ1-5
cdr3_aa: CASSRDRLKNQPQHF
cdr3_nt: TGTGCCAGCAGTAGGGACAGGTTGAAGAATCAGCCCCAGCATTTT

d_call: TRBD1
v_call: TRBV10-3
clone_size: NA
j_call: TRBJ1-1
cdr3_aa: CAISESGRGRREAFF
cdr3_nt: TGTGCCATCAGTGAGTCGGGTAGGGGGCGCCGAGAAGCTTTCTTT

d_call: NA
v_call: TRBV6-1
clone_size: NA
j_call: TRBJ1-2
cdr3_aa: CASKRSNYGYTF
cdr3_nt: TGTGCCAGTAAACGGAGTAACTATGGCTACACCTTC

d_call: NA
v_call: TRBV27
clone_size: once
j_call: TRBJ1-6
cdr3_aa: CASSLSWTVNSPLHF
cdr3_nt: TGTGCCAGCAGTTTAAGCTGGACAGTCAATTCACCCCTCCACTTT

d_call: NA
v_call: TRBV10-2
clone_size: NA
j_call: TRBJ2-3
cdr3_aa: CASSTFANTQYF
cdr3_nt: TGCGCCAGCTCGACTTTCGCAAATACGCAGTATTTT

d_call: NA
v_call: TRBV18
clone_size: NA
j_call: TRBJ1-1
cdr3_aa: CASSSRGYDTEAFF
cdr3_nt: TGTGCCAGCTCATCTAGGGGATACGACACTGAAGCTTTCTTT

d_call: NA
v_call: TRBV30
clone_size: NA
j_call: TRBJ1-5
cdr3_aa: CAWSRGNQPQHF
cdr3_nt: TGTGCCTGGAGCAGAGGGAATCAGCCCCAGCATTTT

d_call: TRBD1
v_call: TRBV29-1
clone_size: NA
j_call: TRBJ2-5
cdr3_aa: CSVEDRVTGSGETQYF
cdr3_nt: TGCAGCGTTGAAGATAGAGTGACAGGGTCAGGGGAGACCCAGTACTTC

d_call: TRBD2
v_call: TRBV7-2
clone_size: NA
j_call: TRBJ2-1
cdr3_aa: CASIWTSGGLSYNEQFF
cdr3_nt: TGTGCCAGCATATGGACTAGCGGGGGCCTCTCCTACAATGAGCAGTTCTTC

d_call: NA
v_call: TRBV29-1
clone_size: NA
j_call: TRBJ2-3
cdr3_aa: CSVVGAGADTQYF
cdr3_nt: TGCAGCGTTGTTGGGGCGGGGGCCGATACGCAGTATTTT

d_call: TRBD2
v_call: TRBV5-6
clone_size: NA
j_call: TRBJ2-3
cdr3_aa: CASTHGGSGDATDTQYF
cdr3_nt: TGTGCCAGCACACACGGGGGTAGCGGGGACGCCACAGATACGCAGTATTTT

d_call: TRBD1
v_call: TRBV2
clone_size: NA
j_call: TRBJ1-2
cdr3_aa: CASIAGQVQLGYGYTF
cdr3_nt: TGTGCCAGCATCGCAGGACAGGTTCAACTTGGGTATGGCTACACCTTC

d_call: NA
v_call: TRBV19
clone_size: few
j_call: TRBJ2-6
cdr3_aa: CASSREEGAGANVLTF
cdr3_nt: TGTGCCAGTAGTCGTGAGGAGGGAGCTGGGGCCAACGTCCTGACTTTC

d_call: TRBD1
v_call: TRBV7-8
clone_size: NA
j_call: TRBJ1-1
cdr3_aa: CASSLLKGATEAFF
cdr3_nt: TGTGCCAGCAGCTTATTAAAGGGGGCCACTGAAGCTTTCTTT

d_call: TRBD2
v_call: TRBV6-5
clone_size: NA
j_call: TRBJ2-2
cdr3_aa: CASTVARGGTGELFF
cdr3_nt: TGTGCCAGCACCGTCGCGCGGGGGGGCACCGGGGAGCTGTTTTTT

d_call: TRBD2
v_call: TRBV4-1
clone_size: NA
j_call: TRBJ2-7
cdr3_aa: CASSQPAGGRPYEQYF
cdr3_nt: TGCGCCAGCAGCCAACCCGCGGGGGGGCGACCCTACGAGCAGTACTTC

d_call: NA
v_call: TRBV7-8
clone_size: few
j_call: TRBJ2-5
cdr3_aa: CASSLGTNQETQYF
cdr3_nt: TGTGCCAGCAGCCTTGGGACAAACCAAGAGACCCAGTACTTC

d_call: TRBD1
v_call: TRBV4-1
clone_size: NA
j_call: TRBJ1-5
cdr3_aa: CASAPGQAFGQPQHF
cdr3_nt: TGCGCCAGCGCACCGGGACAGGCCTTCGGGCAGCCCCAGCATTTT

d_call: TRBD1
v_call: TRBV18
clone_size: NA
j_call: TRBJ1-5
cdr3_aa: CASSPPGRGPLDQPQHF
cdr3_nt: TGTGCCAGCTCACCACCGGGCAGGGGGCCTTTAGATCAGCCCCAGCATTTT

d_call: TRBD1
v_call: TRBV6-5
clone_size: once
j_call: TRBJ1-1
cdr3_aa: CASSPGQVFRAFF
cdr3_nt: TGTGCCAGCAGCCCAGGACAGGTCTTTAGAGCTTTCTTT

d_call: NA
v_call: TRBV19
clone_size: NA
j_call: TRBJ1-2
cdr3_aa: CASSITWGSNYGYTF
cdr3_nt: TGTGCCAGTAGCATTACATGGGGCAGTAACTATGGCTACACCTTC

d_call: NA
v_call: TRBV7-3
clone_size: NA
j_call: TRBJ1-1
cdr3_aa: CASSQGGDTEAFF
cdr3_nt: TGTGCCAGCAGCCAAGGCGGGGACACTGAAGCTTTCTTT

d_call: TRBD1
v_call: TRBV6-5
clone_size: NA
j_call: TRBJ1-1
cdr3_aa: CASSYLGQGKVEAFF
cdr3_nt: TGTGCCAGCAGTTACCTCGGACAGGGCAAGGTTGAAGCTTTCTTT

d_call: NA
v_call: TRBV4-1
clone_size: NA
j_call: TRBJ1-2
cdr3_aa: CASSPNPGIGYTF
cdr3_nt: TGCGCCAGCAGCCCAAATCCGGGTATTGGCTACACCTTC

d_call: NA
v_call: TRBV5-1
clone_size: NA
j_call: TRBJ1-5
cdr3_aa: CASSLGEGDSNQPQHF
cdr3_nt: TGCGCCAGCAGCTTGGGGGAAGGGGATAGCAATCAGCCCCAGCATTTT

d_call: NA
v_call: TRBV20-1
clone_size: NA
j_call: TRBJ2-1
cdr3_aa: CSASTRGEQFF
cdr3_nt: TGCAGTGCTAGTACCCGGGGTGAGCAGTTCTTC

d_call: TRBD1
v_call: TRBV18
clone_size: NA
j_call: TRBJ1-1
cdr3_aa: CASSPSGQGNTEAFF
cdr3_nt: TGTGCCAGCTCACCGTCAGGACAGGGGAACACTGAAGCTTTCTTT

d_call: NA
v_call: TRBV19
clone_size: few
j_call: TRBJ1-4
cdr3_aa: CASSPTVTNEKLFF
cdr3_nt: TGTGCCTCCTCCCCGACAGTTACTAATGAAAAACTGTTTTTT

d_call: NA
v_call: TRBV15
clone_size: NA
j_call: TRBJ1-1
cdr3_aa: CATSRDMVGGGGEAFF
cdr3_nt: TGTGCCACCAGCAGAGATATGGTCGGGGGAGGGGGTGAAGCTTTCTTT

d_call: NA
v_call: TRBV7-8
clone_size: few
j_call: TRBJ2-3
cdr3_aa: CASSFRVDRGKRDTQYF
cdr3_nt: TGTGCCAGCAGCTTCCGGGTGGATCGGGGGAAGAGGGATACGCAGTATTTT

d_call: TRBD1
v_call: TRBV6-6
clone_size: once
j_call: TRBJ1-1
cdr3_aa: CASSIASGGGTEAFF
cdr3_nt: TGTGCCAGCAGTATAGCCTCAGGGGGAGGAACTGAAGCTTTCTTT

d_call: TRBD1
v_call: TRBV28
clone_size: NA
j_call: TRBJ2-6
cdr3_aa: CASRVTGTGANVLTF
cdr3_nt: TGTGCCAGCAGGGTGACAGGGACTGGGGCCAACGTCCTGACTTTC

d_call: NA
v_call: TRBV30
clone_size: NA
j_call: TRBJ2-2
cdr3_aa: CAWSVADTGELFF
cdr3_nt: TGTGCCTGGAGTGTGGCAGACACCGGGGAGCTGTTTTTT

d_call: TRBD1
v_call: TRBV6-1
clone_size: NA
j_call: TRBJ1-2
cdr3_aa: CASSESGTGYGYTF
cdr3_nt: TGTGCCAGCAGTGAATCCGGGACAGGGTATGGCTACACCTTC

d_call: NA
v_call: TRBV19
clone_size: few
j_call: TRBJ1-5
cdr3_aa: CASSIGKWGGLKQPQHF
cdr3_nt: TGTGCCAGTAGTATCGGAAAGTGGGGGGGGCTAAAGCAGCCCCAGCATTTT

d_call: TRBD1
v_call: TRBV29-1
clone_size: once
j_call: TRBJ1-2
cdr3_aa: CSVTRRGQDEGYTF
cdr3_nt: TGCAGCGTTACCCGGCGGGGACAGGATGAGGGCTACACCTTC

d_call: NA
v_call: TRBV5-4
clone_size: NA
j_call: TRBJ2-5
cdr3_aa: CASSPDGVGGTVPETQYF
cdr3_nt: TGTGCCAGCAGCCCAGACGGGGTGGGGGGTACCGTCCCAGAGACCCAGTACTTC

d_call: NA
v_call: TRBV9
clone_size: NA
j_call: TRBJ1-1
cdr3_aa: CANSRLNTEAFF
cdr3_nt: TGTGCCAACAGCCGTCTGAACACTGAAGCTTTCTTT

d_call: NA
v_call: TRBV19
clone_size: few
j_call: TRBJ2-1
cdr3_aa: CASSLRTDNEQFF
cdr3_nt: TGTGCCAGTAGTCTCAGGACAGACAATGAGCAGTTCTTC

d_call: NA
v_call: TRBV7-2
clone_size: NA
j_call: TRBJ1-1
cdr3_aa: CASSSHGVGTEAFF
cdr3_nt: TGTGCCAGCAGCTCGCACGGGGTTGGGACTGAAGCTTTCTTT

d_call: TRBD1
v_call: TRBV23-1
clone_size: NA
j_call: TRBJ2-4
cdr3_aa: CASSDRQGVKNIQYF
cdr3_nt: TGCGCCAGCAGCGACAGACAGGGGGTCAAAAACATTCAGTACTTC

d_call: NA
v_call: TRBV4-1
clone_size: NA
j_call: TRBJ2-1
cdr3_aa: CASSQDQGDEQFF
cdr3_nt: TGCGCCAGCAGCCAAGATCAAGGGGATGAGCAGTTCTTC